These 18 T cell receptor beta chains originate from one sample sequenced in a study of sequential checkpoint blockade in melanoma. Treatment meaning: randomized to nivolumab then ipilimumab (arm A) or the reverse (arm B). Using immunoSEQ multiplex PCR, the repertoire was profiled, and TCRdb retains in-frame clones only, with some absent. The table includes under 20,000 clones, around 66% detected once. Specimen: CD8+ T cells sorted from blood (inferred from file names), collected from a patient given nivolumab and ipilimumab in sequence. These receptors all come from a human donor with melanoma.

J is TRBJ2-7 and V is TRBV5-8; 10 nucleotides line up with TRBD2. This CDR3 region has 16 residues. Trimming took 0 bases from V and 6 from J; bases not matched to a gene: 9. Germline CDR1 is SGHTS and CDR2 is YDEGEE. CDR3: CASSLGGLAGEGEQYF. CDR3 nucleotides: TGTGCCAGCAGCTTGGGGGGCCTAGCGGGAGAGGGCGAGCAGTACTTC.

CDR3 DNA: TGTGCCAGCAGCCTTATATTAGCGGCCCCCACAGATACGCAGTATTTT. Translating it yields CASSLILAAPTDTQYF. This chain uses TRBV9 with TRBJ2-3, with a possible D match to TRBD2 (6 bases). V was trimmed by 4 bases and J by 2 bases, leaving 17 bases between them. The germline CDR1 and CDR2 sequences are SGDLS and YYNGEE. This CDR3 is 16 amino acids long.

The V and J genes are TRBV4-3 and TRBJ2-7, with 9 bases fitting TRBD1. The J segment lost 4 bases and the V segment lost 4 bases, leaving 5 bases of the junction unmatched. CDR1 is LGHNA and CDR2 is YSLEER in the germline V gene. The CDR3 has 14 residues. CDR3 nucleotides: TGCGCCAGCAGCCTCGGACAGGGGCGATACGAGCAGTACTTC. Protein: CASSLGQGRYEQYF.

CDR3 amino acids: CASSFGGRSLYEQYF. The DNA for the CDR3 is TGTGCCAGCAGCTTCGGAGGGCGCTCCCTGTACGAGCAGTACTTC. V is TRBV7-2 and J is TRBJ2-7, with D tentatively TRBD2 (6 bases). The V end lost 3 bases, the J end lost 4 bases, and 16 bases lay between the germline ends. The CDR3 is made up of 15 amino acids. From germline, CDR1 is SGHTA and CDR2 FQGNSA.

This clone was found a few times. This chain joins TRBV7-3 and TRBJ1-5; D not resolved. CDR1 and CDR2 (germline): SGHTA, FQGTGA. CDR3 length: 12 amino acids. V lost 2 bases to trimming and J lost 9 bases, with 8 bases between them. In DNA form, the CDR3 reads TGTGCCAGCAGCTTATCGGGATGGCCCCAGCATTTT. Translation: CASSLSGWPQHF.

The gene calls are TRBV6-5 and TRBJ2-7, with TRBD1 matching over 9 bases. Germline V gives CDR1 MNHEY, CDR2 SVGAGI. V lost 2 bases and J lost 2; bases outside the gene matches: 7. This CDR3 has 16 residues. The CDR3 loop reads CASSYPGQGFTYEQYF. As DNA, the CDR3 is TGTGCCAGCAGTTACCCGGGACAGGGATTCACCTACGAGCAGTACTTC.

The gene calls are TRBV27 and TRBJ2-3, with no clear D. Germline loops: CDR1 MNHEY, CDR2 SMNVEV (reference sequence). V dropped 3 bases and J dropped 6 bases, with 13 bases sitting between them. This CDR3 is built from 14 residues. CDR3 DNA sequence: TGTGCCAGCAGTTTCGGCAGCGATGGGGATACGCAGTATTTT. Its protein is CASSFGSDGDTQYF.

This clone has a single count. The J gene is TRBJ1-4, the V gene TRBV7-2; 9 nucleotides agree with TRBD1. The CDR3 covers 16 residues. V lost 1 base and J lost 5; bases outside the gene matches: 5. Germline loops: CDR1 SGHTA, CDR2 FQGNSA. CDR3 DNA sequence: TGTGCCAGCAGCTTAGAGCTCGGACAGGGGAATGAAAAACTGTTTTTT. Amino acids: CASSLELGQGNEKLFF.

The chain couples TRBV6-1 to TRBJ1-2; 9 bases are a match to TRBD1. Germline-derived CDR1 and CDR2 are MNHNS and SASEGT. V lost 3 bases and J lost 4; bases outside the gene matches: 3. This CDR3 is 14 amino acids long. The CDR3, as DNA: TGTGCCAGCAGTGAGGGGACAGGGCCCTATGGCTACACCTTC. This sequence encodes CASSEGTGPYGYTF.

The genes are TRBV21-1 and TRBJ2-7; the table's TRBD1 call for D was not verified on the DNA. TRBV21-1 is reported as a pseudogene. The CDR3 contains 14 residues. CDR3: CASSNSNRVYEQYF. CDR3 in DNA: TGTGCCAGCAGCAATTCGAACAGGGTCTACGAGCAGTACTTC.

This clone was found a few times. The chain carries TRBV6-5 and TRBJ2-5; TRBD1 aligns across 9 bases. The CDR3 loop spans 16 amino acids. The germline V gene has CDR1 MNHEY and CDR2 SVGAGI. The V and J ends lost 4 bases and 2 bases, in that order; junction bases with no gene match: 8. CDR3 bases: TGTGCCAGCAGTTCCCCCGGGACAGGGAGTCAAGAGACCCAGTACTTC. Protein sequence: CASSSPGTGSQETQYF.

The rearrangement links TRBV4-3 to TRBJ2-2; D remains unclear. V lost 1 base, J lost 6 bases, and 12 bases lay in between. The CDR3 is 15 amino acids. The germline CDR1 and CDR2 sequences are LGHNA and YSLEER. DNA for the CDR3: TGCGCCAGCAGCCAAGGCACAGTGACACCCGGGGAGCTGTTTTTT. Translating gives CASSQGTVTPGELFF.

The chain recombines TRBV5-1 with TRBJ2-5, with D possibly being TRBD1 (6 bases). Germline V gene sequence: CDR1 SGHRS, CDR2 YFSETQ. Trimming shortened V by 5 bases and J by 5 bases, and 19 bases separated the two germline ends. CDR3 length equals 15 residues. CDR3 protein: CASRPTQGERETQYF. As DNA, the CDR3 is TGCGCCAGCAGACCTACACAGGGTGAGCGGGAGACCCAGTACTTC.

This clone appeared a few times. The CDR3 sequence: CASSLGRNNSPLHF. CDR3 nucleotides: TGTGCCAGCAGTTTAGGCAGGAATAATTCACCCCTCCACTTT. The V call is TRBV27, the J call TRBJ1-6; D gene unclear. CDR3 length: 14 amino acids. Germline CDR1 and CDR2: MNHEY and SMNVEV (reference sequence). Trimming pared 2 bases from V and 5 bases from J, leaving 7 bases between.

This clone is medium-sized (0.01 to 0.1%). This sequence joins TRBV29-1 and TRBJ2-7, with TRBD2 matching 10 bases. The J segment lost 2 bases and the V segment lost 4 bases, leaving 11 bases of the junction unmatched. Germline-derived CDR1 and CDR2 are SQVTM and ANQGSEA. CDR3 size: 16 residues. Here the CDR3 DNA reads TGCAGCGTTGTGCCCCTCGGACTAGCGGTGACCTACGAGCAGTACTTC. Its protein product is CSVVPLGLAVTYEQYF.

The chain is built from TRBV18 and TRBJ1-3; unclear D gene. Germline V gene data show CDR1 as KGHSH and CDR2 as LQKENI. The CDR3 has 11 amino acids. The V gene lost 5 bases and the J gene lost 7 bases, with 6 bases spanning the gap. The CDR3 spells CASSGANTIYF. CDR3 sequence (DNA): TGTGCCAGCTCAGGAGCCAACACCATATATTTT.

This clone came up a few times. The V call is TRBV7-9, the J call TRBJ1-3; perhaps TRBD1 as D (5 bases). V lost 5 bases, J lost 7 bases, and 6 bases lay in between. This CDR3 is built from 11 residues. CDR1 is SEHNR and CDR2 is FQNEAQ in the germline V gene (reference sequence). CDR3 DNA: TGTGCCAGCAGCCCAGGGAACACCATATATTTT. Its translation is CASSPGNTIYF. Drawing the rest from reference TRBV7-9 and TRBJ1-3, the complete variable domain is DTGVSQNPRHKITKRGQNVTFRCDPISEHNRLYWYRQTLGQGPEFLTYFQNEAQLEKSRLLSDRFSAERPKGSFSTLEIQRTEQGDSAMYLCASSPGNTIYFGEGSWLTVV.

The CDR3 DNA follows: TGTGCCAGCAGTTTTTCGGGGAGGGGGGCTTTCTTT. It codes for CASSFSGRGAFF. J is TRBJ1-1 and V is TRBV28, with a possible D match to TRBD1 (6 bases). This CDR3 region has 12 residues. The ends were cut back, 3 bases at V and 11 bases at J, with 13 bases in the middle. Looked up from germline, CDR1 is MDHEN and CDR2 is SYDVKM.